This T cell receptor (beta chain) was documented in a study of cytomegalovirus exposure and HLA in healthy donors. The study, taken as a whole, reports: For most TCR beta V segments, an earlier analysis put the productive rate at about 90% or about 30% of the time. Indistinguishable V segments, including TRBV6-2 and TRBV6-3, were excluded. In a later analysis, across HLA loci, associated TCR counts were highest for DRB1, lowest for HLA-C. Accurate prediction of HLA-A and HLA-B alleles (for most subjects) was reportedly achieved from TCR beta sequences.

The PCR had 60 Vbeta and 13 Jbeta primers. Libraries were prepared by immunoSEQ multiplex PCR; TCRdb keeps only in-frame clonotypes and omits some of them. The table shows a few hundred thousand clones, with approximately 83% occurring only once. V was pared by 3 bases and J by 2 bases, with 8 bases of the junction left unmatched. CDR1 is SGDLS and CDR2 is YYNGEE in the germline V gene. The CDR3 consists of 15 residues. For this clone: Its antigen is unknown.

The TCR originated in a girl under 18 in good health and CMV-seronegative. The material sequenced was PBMCs. The chain recombines TRBV9 with TRBJ2-7; TRBD2 aligns across 7 bases. The CDR3 here is CASSASTSSTYEQYF. CDR3 in DNA: TGTGCCAGCAGCGCCTCGACTAGCAGCACCTACGAGCAGTACTTC.